What follows are 25 T cell receptor beta chains derived from one specimen sequenced in a study of shared clonotypes between healthy human individuals. Here immunoSEQ multiplex PCR was the method, and the copy in TCRdb shows in-frame clones only, minus some. The sample has some 2.3 million clones, approximately 93% seen once. Sequenced sample: naive CD4+ T cells from PBMCs. Subset noted: CD45RA+ positively selected. The receptors derive from a man between 18 and 35 years old in good health. Some clones in this sample may be carry-over from other donors' samples.

The CDR3 DNA is TGTGCCATCAGTCCGATGACGACAGTCTTCAACTATGGCTACACCTTC. Its translation: CAISPMTTVFNYGYTF. The genes are TRBV10-3 and TRBJ1-2, with a possible D match to TRBD1 (5 bases). Per the germline V gene, CDR1 is ENHRY and CDR2 is SYGVKD. V lost 5 bases and J lost 2, with 18 bases in between. CDR3 length equals 16 residues.

The chain joins TRBV4-3 to TRBJ2-5, with 7 nucleotides matching TRBD1. Germline values: CDR1 LGHNA, CDR2 YSLEER. Unmatched junction bases numbered 3, after V lost 4 bases and J lost 4 bases. CDR3 length: 13 residues. The CDR3 reads CASSRTGLETQYF. Written as DNA, the CDR3 is TGCGCCAGCAGCCGGACAGGTTTAGAGACCCAGTACTTC.

To note about this clone: Other nucleotide sequences from this sample produce the same CDR3. The V call is TRBV5-1, the J call TRBJ2-2, with 11 bases lining up with TRBD2. The CDR3 is 15 amino acids. Per the germline V gene, CDR1 is SGHRS and CDR2 is YFSETQ. V shed 7 bases and J 5 bases; nucleotides not matched to a gene: 7. For the CDR3, the DNA is TGCGCCAGCTCACTACTAGCGGGAGAGACCGGGGAGCTGTTTTTT. Its protein product is CASSLLAGETGELFF.

The CDR3 nucleotides are TGTGCCAGCAGCTTGGTGGGGGGTAGCGGGAGAAATGAGCAGTTCTTC. Translation: CASSLVGGSGRNEQFF. The J gene is TRBJ2-1, the V gene TRBV5-4, with 9 bases aligning to TRBD2. The ends lost 0 bases at V and 7 bases at J; junction bases unmatched: 8. Germline V gene sequence: CDR1 SGHNT, CDR2 YYREEE (reference sequence). The CDR3 contains 16 residues.

For the CDR3, the DNA is TGCGCCAGCAGCTCCAGACAGGGGGCGACCTACGAGCAGTACTTC. This codes for CASSSRQGATYEQYF. The V and J genes are TRBV5-1 and TRBJ2-7; 10 nucleotides match TRBD1. The junction had 5 bases not matched to a gene; V was cut back by 3 bases and J by 2 bases. CDR1 and CDR2 (germline): SGHRS, YFSETQ. The CDR3 loop spans 15 amino acids.

The chain links TRBV4-2 to TRBJ2-1; 7 positions agree with TRBD1. The CDR3 runs 16 residues. The V segment lost 1 base and the J segment 3 bases; nucleotides outside the gene matches: 6. CDR1 is LGHNA and CDR2 is YNFKEQ in the germline V gene. CDR3 amino acids: CASSQVGTAGYNEQFF. The CDR3 DNA follows: TGTGCCAGCAGCCAAGTCGGGACAGCCGGCTACAATGAGCAGTTCTTC.

The V and J genes are TRBV2 and TRBJ2-7; D perhaps matches TRBD2 (5 bases). The CDR3 is 13 amino acids. Germline lookup yields CDR1 SNHLY and CDR2 FYNNEI. Trimming cost V 6 bases and J 6 bases, with 15 bases left between them. CDR3 sequence reads: CASSGLLGSEQYF. CDR3 nucleotide sequence: TGTGCCAGCAGCGGACTTCTGGGGAGCGAGCAGTACTTC.

The chain uses TRBV2 and TRBJ2-7; perhaps TRBD2 as D (6 bases). CDR1 SNHLY and CDR2 FYNNEI come from the germline V gene. V was trimmed by 6 bases and J by 2 bases, leaving 20 bases between them. This CDR3 region has 16 residues. The CDR3 DNA follows: TGTGCCAGCAGAGACCTATTTGGGGGGAAACCCTACGAGCAGTACTTC. Translating gives CASRDLFGGKPYEQYF. The variable domain in full, with the rest retrieved from reference TRBV2 and TRBJ2-7, is EPEVTQTPSHQVTQMGQEVILRCVPISNHLYFYWYRQILGQKVEFLVSFYNNEISEKSEIFDDQFSVERPDGSNFTLKIRSTKLEDSAMYFCASRDLFGGKPYEQYFGPGTRLTVT.

On this clone itself: This sample includes further DNA sequences coding for the same CDR3. The J gene is TRBJ2-7, the V gene TRBV10-2; 9 bases align to TRBD1. V shed 7 bases and J 2 bases; nucleotides not matched to a gene: 3. Germline loops: CDR1 WSHSY, CDR2 SAAADI. CDR3 length equals 13 residues. The CDR3 loop reads CASKRDRAYEQYF. CDR3 bases: TGCGCCAGCAAGCGGGACAGGGCCTACGAGCAGTACTTC.

The CDR3 spells CASSRSTNEKLFF. The CDR3 nucleotides are TGTGCCAGCAGTCGCTCAACTAATGAAAAACTGTTTTTT. The rearrangement uses TRBV27 and TRBJ1-4; D unclear. CDR3 length: 13 residues. V was clipped by 5 bases and J by 0 bases, with 4 bases between them. Germline assignment: CDR1 MNHEY and CDR2 SMNVEV (reference sequence). The full variable domain, rest sourced from reference TRBV27 and TRBJ1-4, is EAQVTQNPRYLITVTGKKLTVTCSQNMNHEYMSWYRQDPGLGLRQIYYSMNVEVTDKGDVPEGYKVSRKEKRNFPLILESPSPNQTSLYFCASSRSTNEKLFFGSGTQLSVL.

On this clone: Other DNA sequences in this specimen translate into the identical CDR3. The V gene is TRBV2, the J gene TRBJ1-2; a possible D gene is TRBD1 (5 bases). The CDR3 consists of 11 residues. CDR1 is SNHLY and CDR2 is FYNNEI in the germline V gene. Trimming took off 3 bases at V and 8 bases at J, with 7 bases between the two ends. This CDR3 is CASSEGGGYTF. As DNA, the CDR3 is TGTGCCAGCAGTGAGGGGGGAGGCTACACCTTC.

A remark on this clone: This CDR3 is also generated by other DNA sequences in the sample. The chain recombines TRBV28 with TRBJ2-7; the match to TRBD2 covers 9 bases. With 4 bases clipped from V and 2 bases from J, the junction kept 6 bases outside the gene matches. This CDR3 has 15 amino acids. Per germline, CDR1 MDHEN and CDR2 SYDVKM. The CDR3 here is CASSSPGLAPYEQYF. The CDR3 DNA is TGTGCCAGCAGTTCCCCGGGACTAGCCCCCTACGAGCAGTACTTC.

The gene calls are TRBV28 and TRBJ2-7, with 8 bases matching TRBD2. The CDR3 sequence is 15 residues long. Germline assignment: CDR1 MDHEN and CDR2 SYDVKM. V gave up 4 bases and J gave up 4 bases; unmatched junction bases: 9. In nucleotides, the CDR3 is TGTGCCAGCAGTTCTAGCGGGTCGGGCGGTTACGAGCAGTACTTC. Translating gives CASSSSGSGGYEQYF.

The V call is TRBV19, the J call TRBJ2-1, with 7 bases aligning to TRBD2. The length of the CDR3 is 17 residues. Germline V gene sequence: CDR1 LNHDA, CDR2 SQIVND (reference sequence). V lost 3 bases to trimming and J lost 9 bases; unmatched junction nucleotides: 17. The CDR3 spells CASSIWIGLGREVEQFF. The CDR3 DNA follows: TGTGCCAGTAGTATCTGGATTGGCTTGGGGAGGGAGGTTGAGCAGTTCTTC.

The chain is built from TRBV7-3 and TRBJ2-1; D possibly uses TRBD1 or TRBD2 (6 bases each). From germline, CDR1 is SGHTA and CDR2 FQGTGA. The V gene lost 5 bases and the J gene lost 6 bases, with 17 bases spanning the gap. The CDR3 runs to 15 residues. In DNA form, the CDR3 reads TGTGCCAGCAGCCTAGAGGGGGGACTCGGCAATGAGCAGTTCTTC. This codes for CASSLEGGLGNEQFF.

The V gene is TRBV4-1, the J gene TRBJ2-1; 9 positions agree with TRBD1. Per germline, CDR1 MGHRA and CDR2 YSYEKL. This CDR3 is 14 amino acids long. V dropped 2 bases and J dropped 9; count of bases not matched to a gene: 5. CDR3 nucleotide sequence: TGCGCCAGCAGCCAAACAGGGGGCTATTTTGAGCAGTTCTTC. It yields the protein CASSQTGGYFEQFF.

This clone was observed once. This chain connects TRBV27 to TRBJ2-3; TRBD2 is a possible D gene (6 bases). This CDR3 region has 15 residues. Germline V gene lookup returns CDR1 MNHEY and CDR2 SMNVEV (reference sequence). The ends were cut back, 6 bases at V and 2 bases at J, with 15 bases in the middle. The CDR3 region is CASRRDFYTTDTQYF. The CDR3 coding sequence is TGTGCCAGCAGACGGGACTTCTACACCACAGATACGCAGTATTTT.

The genes are TRBV28 and TRBJ2-2; 7 nucleotides match TRBD2. The V and J ends lost 6 bases and 0 bases, in that order; junction bases with no gene match: 7. The V gene's germline CDR1 is MDHEN and CDR2 SYDVKM. The CDR3 runs 16 residues. This chain's CDR3 is CASRQAGVSNTGELFF. For the CDR3, the DNA is TGTGCCAGCAGACAGGCGGGAGTTTCGAACACCGGGGAGCTGTTTTTT.

The chain employs TRBV25-1 and TRBJ1-1; the D gene is possibly TRBD1 (5 bases). Germline V gives CDR1 MGHDK, CDR2 SYGVNS. V dropped 4 bases and J dropped 0 bases, with 12 bases sitting between them. This CDR3 comprises 15 residues. Here the CDR3 reads CASSGTGAVNTEAFF. CDR3 DNA sequence: TGTGCCAGCAGTGGAACCGGGGCTGTGAACACTGAAGCTTTCTTT.

Turning to this clone: Other DNA sequences from this sample encode an identical CDR3 as well. The rearrangement uses TRBV7-9 and TRBJ1-1; a weak D match, TRBD1 (5 bases). V was pared by 2 bases and J by 1 base, with 8 bases between. CDR1 is SEHNR and CDR2 is FQNEAQ in the germline V gene (reference sequence). The CDR3 totals 14 residues. CDR3 amino acids: CASSLQGKNTEAFF. The CDR3 DNA reads TGTGCCAGCAGCTTACAGGGAAAGAACACTGAAGCTTTCTTT.

This chain joins TRBV5-1 and TRBJ2-7, with 7 bases identical to TRBD2. The germline CDR1 and CDR2 sequences are SGHRS and YFSETQ. V shed 4 bases, J shed 3 bases, and the junction held 10 bases outside the gene matches. The CDR3 is 15 amino acids. Here the CDR3 DNA reads TGCGCCAGCAGCGCGATACTAGCGAGGAGCTACGAGCAGTACTTC. It specifies CASSAILARSYEQYF.

V is TRBV5-8 and J is TRBJ1-1; D not resolved. CDR1 SGHTS and CDR2 YDEGEE come from the germline V gene. Trimming took 2 bases from V and 8 from J, leaving 16 bases between them. The CDR3 consists of 14 residues. CDR3 sequence reads: CASSLVNTGREAFF. The CDR3 nucleotides are TGTGCCAGCAGCTTAGTCAACACCGGGAGAGAAGCTTTCTTT.

J is TRBJ2-2 and V is TRBV7-9; TRBD2 matches at 11 bases. The CDR3 sequence is 17 residues long. The V and J ends lost 5 bases and 5 bases, in that order; junction bases with no gene match: 10. Germline V CDR1 and CDR2: SEHNR, FQNEAQ (reference sequence). CDR3 in DNA: TGTGCCAGCAGCCGACTAACTAGCGGGAGTTGGACCGGGGAGCTGTTTTTT. Residues: CASSRLTSGSWTGELFF.

Details on this clone: Other DNA sequences of this sample code for an identical CDR3. The V gene is TRBV27, the J gene TRBJ2-7; 9 bases align to TRBD2. V lost 2 bases, J lost 4 bases, and 3 bases stayed unmatched. Per the germline V gene, CDR1 is MNHEY and CDR2 is SMNVEV (reference sequence). This CDR3 has 14 residues. The CDR3 here is CASSLAGGPYEQYF. CDR3 nucleotides: TGTGCCAGCAGTTTAGCGGGAGGGCCGTACGAGCAGTACTTC.

The genes are TRBV7-9 and TRBJ2-7; 13 bases are shared with TRBD2. Trimming at V came to 3 bases and at J to 6 bases, leaving 8 bases not matched to a gene. This CDR3 spans 16 amino acids. Looked up from germline, CDR1 is SEHNR and CDR2 is FQNEAQ (reference sequence). CDR3 residues: CASSFGLAGARGEQYF. The CDR3, as DNA: TGTGCCAGCAGCTTTGGACTAGCGGGAGCACGGGGCGAGCAGTACTTC. Full variable domain (rest looked up from reference TRBV7-9 and TRBJ2-7): DTGVSQNPRHKITKRGQNVTFRCDPISEHNRLYWYRQTLGQGPEFLTYFQNEAQLEKSRLLSDRFSAERPKGSFSTLEIQRTEQGDSAMYLCASSFGLAGARGEQYFGPGTRLTVT.